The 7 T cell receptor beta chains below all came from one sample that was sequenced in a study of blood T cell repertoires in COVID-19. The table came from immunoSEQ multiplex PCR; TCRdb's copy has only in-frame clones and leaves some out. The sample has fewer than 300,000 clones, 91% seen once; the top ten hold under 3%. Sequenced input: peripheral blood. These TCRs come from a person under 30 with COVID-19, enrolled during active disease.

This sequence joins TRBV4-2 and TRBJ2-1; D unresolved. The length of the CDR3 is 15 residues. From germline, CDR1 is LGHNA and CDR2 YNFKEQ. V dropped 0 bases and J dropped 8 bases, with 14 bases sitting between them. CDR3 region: CASSQESLELDEQFF. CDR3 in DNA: TGTGCCAGCAGCCAAGAGTCTCTAGAGCTAGATGAGCAGTTCTTC.

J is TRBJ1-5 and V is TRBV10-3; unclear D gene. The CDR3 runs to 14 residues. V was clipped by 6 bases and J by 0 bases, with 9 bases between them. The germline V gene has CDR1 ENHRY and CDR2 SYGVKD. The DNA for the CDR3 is TGTGCCATCAGCTCTGAGGGTAGCAATCAGCCCCAGCATTTT. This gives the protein CAISSEGSNQPQHF.

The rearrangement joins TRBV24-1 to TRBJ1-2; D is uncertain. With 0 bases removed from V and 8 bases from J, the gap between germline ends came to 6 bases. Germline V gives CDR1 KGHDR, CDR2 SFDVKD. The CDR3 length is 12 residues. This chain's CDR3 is CATSDLVSGYTF. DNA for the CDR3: TGTGCCACCAGTGATTTGGTGTCGGGCTACACCTTC.

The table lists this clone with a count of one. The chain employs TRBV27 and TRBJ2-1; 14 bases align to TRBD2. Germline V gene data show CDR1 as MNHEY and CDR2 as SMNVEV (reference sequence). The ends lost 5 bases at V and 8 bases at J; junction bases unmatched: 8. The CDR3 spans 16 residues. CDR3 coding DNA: TGTGCCAGCAGTCACCGACTAGCGGGAGGGCGGGATGAGCAGTTCTTC. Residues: CASSHRLAGGRDEQFF.

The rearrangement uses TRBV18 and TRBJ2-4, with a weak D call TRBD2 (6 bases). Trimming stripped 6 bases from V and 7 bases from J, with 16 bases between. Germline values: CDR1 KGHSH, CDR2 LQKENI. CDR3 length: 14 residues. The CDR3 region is CASSQRETPNIQYF. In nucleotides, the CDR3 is TGTGCCAGCTCCCAACGGGAGACACCTAACATTCAGTACTTC.

The CDR3 DNA reads as TGTGCCAGCAGCATACTAGCGGGAGGTGTAAATGAGCAGTTCTTC. Its translation is CASSILAGGVNEQFF. This chain links TRBV28 with TRBJ2-1; 12 bases match TRBD2. The CDR3 is 15 amino acids. Trimming at V came to 6 bases and at J to 7 bases, leaving 7 bases not matched to a gene. The germline CDR1 and CDR2 sequences are MDHEN and SYDVKM. The whole variable domain, filled in from reference TRBV28 and TRBJ2-1, reads DVKVTQSSRYLVKRTGEKVFLECVQDMDHENMFWYRQDPGLGLRLIYFSYDVKMKEKGDIPEGYSVSREKKERFSLILESASTNQTSMYLCASSILAGGVNEQFFGPGTRLTVL.

This CDR3 reads CASSLRTSGIPTETQYF. In DNA form, the CDR3 reads TGTGCCAGCAGCCTCCGGACTAGCGGGATCCCCACAGAGACCCAGTACTTC. The chain has TRBV13 and TRBJ2-5; 12 nucleotides line up with TRBD2. V dropped 5 bases and J dropped 4; count of bases not matched to a gene: 11. Germline loops: CDR1 PRHDT, CDR2 FYEKMQ (reference sequence). There are 17 residues in the CDR3.